Listed here is a single T cell receptor (beta chain). Its antigen is currently unknown. The record originates from a study of regulatory T cells in long-lasting Graves disease. Regarding the study as a whole: New patients shared some 890 public clonotypes, fewer than the 2,500 to 3,500 shared by persistent patients.

Relying on iRepertoire HTBI primers and Arm-PCR of CDR3 regions, the team built TCR beta libraries. TCRdb reprocessed the multiplex PCR reads with MiXCR, giving one entry per CDR3 protein. The table includes under 800,000 distinct CDR3 sequences, approximately 15% detected once. The CDR3 extends over 14 amino acids. Trimming shortened V by 5 bases and J by 2 bases, and 13 bases separated the two germline ends. Germline V lookup: CDR1 SGHVS, CDR2 FQNEAQ. Time point meaning: newly diagnosed GD, antithyroid drugs for less than 3 months. PBMC RNA was the source of the TCR library. This sample was also put to use in a study of T cells in Graves' hyperthyroidism and ophthalmopathy. As that report states: Calling Graves' hyperthyroidism stable meant ophthalmopathy did not progress within 18 months. Orbital computed tomography and thyroid ultrasound, together with serum TRAb and thyroxine and clinical symptoms, were used for diagnoses.

The sequence was obtained from a woman in her twenties or thirties with Graves disease. Sequencing was performed on peripheral blood mononuclear cells (PBMCs), taken at new diagnosis, from a patient treated with antithyroid drugs. This chain links TRBV7-8 with TRBJ2-7, with a weak D call TRBD1 (6 bases). Here the CDR3 reads CASSPTGSAYEQYF. The CDR3 region has the DNA TGTGCCAGCAGCCCTACAGGGTCTGCCTACGAGCAGTACTTC.